These T cell receptor beta chains were read from a single sample in a study of CD8 T cells in ankylosing spondylitis. Using its own MiXCR run on the 5' RACE reads, TCRdb lists one record per CDR3 protein. The table has 150,000 to 200,000 distinct CDR3 sequences, 25% to 35% seen once. Sequencing input: synovial fluid, either unsorted or a sorted T cell fraction (not recorded which). The receptors were gathered from a male donor with ankylosing spondylitis. CDR3s include the opening cysteine and the closing phenylalanine or tryptophan. A D gene is named only where the DNA matches it firmly. Some rows mark clone size as missing; the rest say once, few, many or name a class of expanded clone.

CDR3	DNA	V	J	size	D
CASSLGQNRYEQYF	TGTGCCAGCAGCTTAGGGCAGAATCGCTACGAGCAGTACTTC	TRBV11-2	TRBJ2-7	NA	NA
CSAPAVAGNTIYF	TGCAGTGCCCCGGCAGTAGCTGGAAACACCATATATTTT	TRBV20-1	TRBJ1-3	many	NA
CASSVRGRADTQYF	TGCGCCAGCAGCGTCCGCGGGAGGGCAGATACGCAGTATTTT	TRBV5-1	TRBJ2-3	many	TRBD2
CAWSPDQNTIYF	TGTGCCTGGAGTCCCGACCAAAACACCATATATTTT	TRBV30	TRBJ1-3	many	NA
CASSLFWGPRDSPLHF	TGTGCCAGCAGTTTATTCTGGGGACCGAGGGATTCACCCCTCCACTTT	TRBV28	TRBJ1-6	NA	NA
CASSEEAGPWETQYF	TGTGCCAGCAGTGAAGAGGCGGGACCCTGGGAGACCCAGTACTTC	TRBV2	TRBJ2-5	many	NA
CASQTGQLNTEAFF	TGTGCCAGCCAGACGGGACAGTTGAACACTGAAGCTTTCTTT	TRBV5-5	TRBJ1-1	few	TRBD1
CASSGESSPLHF	TGCGCCAGCAGTGGAGAGTCATCACCCCTCCACTTT	TRBV5-1	TRBJ1-6	few	NA
CATQGGTDTQYF	TGTGCCACCCAGGGGGGGACAGATACGCAGTATTTT	TRBV6-1	TRBJ2-3	few	NA
CATSRSSLAGANEQFF	TGTGCCACCTCCCGGTCGAGTCTAGCGGGAGCCAATGAGCAGTTCTTC	TRBV28	TRBJ2-1	many	TRBD2
CASSQDIHTDTQYF	TGTGCCAGCAGCCAAGACATTCACACAGATACGCAGTATTTT	TRBV3-1	TRBJ2-3	NA	NA
CASSHTGTGNTEAFF	TGCGCCAGCAGCCACACCGGGACGGGAAACACTGAAGCTTTCTTT	TRBV4-3	TRBJ1-1	NA	NA
CSAIITGNTEAFF	TGCAGTGCTATCATTACCGGGAACACTGAAGCTTTCTTT	TRBV20-1	TRBJ1-1	few	NA
CASSPLGLSGETQYF	TGTGCCAGCAGCCCTCTAGGGCTCTCCGGGGAGACCCAGTACTTC	TRBV7-3	TRBJ2-5	many	NA
CSTPGQGALAFF	TGCAGTACTCCCGGACAGGGGGCTTTGGCTTTCTTT	TRBV20-1	TRBJ1-1	NA	TRBD1
CASSPYLSTDTQYF	TGTGCCAGCAGCCCTTACTTAAGCACAGATACGCAGTATTTT	TRBV7-2	TRBJ2-3	NA	NA
CASSELAGGIDEQFF	TGTGCCAGCAGTGAACTAGCGGGAGGGATTGATGAGCAGTTCTTC	TRBV2	TRBJ2-1	many	TRBD2
CASSLRGHGEETQYF	TGTGCCAGCAGCTTACGGGGACACGGCGAAGAGACCCAGTACTTC	TRBV7-9	TRBJ2-5	few	NA